These 32 T cell receptor beta chains were sequenced from one sample in a study of control samples from healthy donors and cancer patients. Only in-frame clones appear in the TCRdb table, and some are missing; sequencing was by immunoSEQ multiplex PCR. In the table there are about 49,000 clones, more than 80% of which are singletons. Specimen: PBMCs. These receptors came from a man aged 30-40 years with colorectal cancer.

The count of this clone is one. The chain couples TRBV5-6 to TRBJ2-1, with 10 bases aligning to TRBD2. Germline CDR1 reads SGHDT; CDR2 reads YYEEEE. The CDR3 totals 17 residues. The V gene end was trimmed by 4 bases and the J gene end by 6 bases; junction bases not matched to a gene: 13. DNA of the CDR3: TGTGCCAGCAGCCGCACCTTCAGCGGGGGGGTCTTCAATGAGCAGTTCTTC. As protein: CASSRTFSGGVFNEQFF.

The chain employs TRBV5-6 and TRBJ2-2, with D perhaps matching TRBD2 (6 bases). CDR3 length equals 13 residues. From germline, CDR1 is SGHDT and CDR2 YYEEEE. Trimming cost V 6 bases and J 4 bases, with 10 bases left between them. The CDR3 region is CASTGTFTGELFF. The CDR3 DNA reads as TGTGCCAGCACCGGGACTTTCACCGGGGAGCTGTTTTTT.

The table lists this clone with a count of one. The V gene is TRBV6-5, the J gene TRBJ1-2, with D unclear. From germline, CDR1 is MNHEY and CDR2 SVGAGI. The germline V and J ends were trimmed by 6 bases and 8 bases, with 10 bases remaining between them. There are 11 residues in the CDR3. The CDR3 loop is CASSSLKGYTF. DNA of the CDR3: TGTGCCAGCAGCTCACTCAAAGGCTACACCTTC.

V and J are TRBV5-6 and TRBJ2-2; D is possibly TRBD2 (5 bases). With 4 bases removed from V and 6 bases from J, the gap between germline ends came to 13 bases. Germline values: CDR1 SGHDT, CDR2 YYEEEE. This CDR3 contains 14 residues. The CDR3 sequence is CASSKIGVPGELFF. CDR3 nucleotides: TGTGCCAGCAGCAAAATCGGGGTACCCGGGGAGCTGTTTTTT.

The J gene is TRBJ2-3, the V gene TRBV4-3; no clear D gene. The CDR3 contains 13 residues. Germline CDR1 reads LGHNA; CDR2 reads YSLEER. Deletions cut 0 bases from V and 7 bases from J, with 8 bases between. CDR3 coding DNA: TGCGCCAGCAGCCAAGACTACTCGCATACGCAGTATTTT. This translates into CASSQDYSHTQYF.

V is TRBV7-2 and J is TRBJ1-2, with 10 bases that match TRBD1. Germline CDR1 SGHTA, CDR2 FQGNSA. Trimming cost V 5 bases and J 8 bases; bases outside gene matches: 8. The CDR3 is made up of 14 amino acids. The CDR3 reads CASSTRTGGQGYTF. CDR3 in DNA: TGTGCCAGCAGCACACGGACAGGGGGTCAAGGCTACACCTTC.

The rearrangement joins TRBV3-1 (or the pseudogene TRBV3-2) to TRBJ1-1; D ambiguous. Deletions cut 0 bases from V and 0 bases from J, with 8 bases between. Germline V CDR1 and CDR2: LGHDT, YNNKEL (reference sequence). The CDR3 is 15 residues long. CDR3 in DNA: TGTGCCAGCAGCCAAGAGGGGATACTGAACACTGAAGCTTTCTTT. Translated, it gives CASSQEGILNTEAFF.

The V call is TRBV6-1, the J call TRBJ2-7, with 7 positions matching TRBD1. Germline assignment: CDR1 MNHNS and CDR2 SASEGT. The CDR3 sequence is 15 residues long. V lost 0 bases, J lost 1 base, and 3 bases stayed unmatched. CDR3 in amino acids: CASSEASDRSYEQYF. For the CDR3, the DNA is TGTGCCAGCAGTGAAGCCTCGGACAGGTCCTACGAGCAGTACTTC.

The genes are TRBV7-9 and TRBJ1-2; no reliable D call. This CDR3 spans 11 amino acids. The V and J ends lost 3 bases and 5 bases respectively, with 4 bases between them. Germline values: CDR1 SEHNR, CDR2 FQNEAQ (reference sequence). The CDR3 DNA is TGTGCCAGCAGCTTCCGGTATGGCTACACCTTC. Encoded protein: CASSFRYGYTF.

The J gene is TRBJ1-1, the V gene TRBV19; a possible D gene is TRBD1 (6 bases). The CDR3 loop spans 14 amino acids. Germline lookup yields CDR1 LNHDA and CDR2 SQIVND (reference sequence). V lost 5 bases and J 6 bases, leaving 16 bases between the germline ends. CDR3 in amino acids: CASSFQGSVPEAFF. CDR3 nucleotides: TGTGCCAGTAGTTTTCAGGGGAGCGTCCCTGAAGCTTTCTTT.

The rearrangement uses TRBV9 and TRBJ1-2; no clear D. The germline gives CDR1 SGDLS, CDR2 YYNGEE. V was shortened by 0 bases and J by 4 bases, with 10 bases between the two germline ends. The CDR3 totals 14 residues. As DNA, the CDR3 is TGTGCCAGCAGCGTAGGGGCAGTTTCCTATGGCTACACCTTC. It codes for CASSVGAVSYGYTF. Full variable domain (rest looked up from reference TRBV9 and TRBJ1-2): DSGVTQTPKHLITATGQRVTLRCSPRSGDLSVYWYQQSLDQGLQFLIQYYNGEERAKGNILERFSAQQFPDLHSELNLSSLELGDSALYFCASSVGAVSYGYTFGSGTRLTVV.

The chain recombines TRBV5-6 with TRBJ1-2; 7 bases map to TRBD1. The ends lost 2 bases at V and 4 bases at J; junction bases unmatched: 5. CDR1 and CDR2 (germline): SGHDT, YYEEEE. There are 14 residues in the CDR3. CDR3 in amino acids: CASSLDRETYGYTF. CDR3 DNA: TGTGCCAGCAGCTTAGACAGGGAAACCTATGGCTACACCTTC.

This sequence joins TRBV6-5 and TRBJ2-2; D unclear. In germline, CDR1 is MNHEY, CDR2 SVGAGI. CDR3 length equals 15 residues. Deletions cut 2 bases from V and 2 bases from J, with 9 bases between. CDR3 DNA: TGTGCCAGCAGTTACACTGCCCTTAACACCGGGGAGCTGTTTTTT. Its translation is CASSYTALNTGELFF.

The gene calls are TRBV7-9 and TRBJ2-7; 7 positions match TRBD1. Germline CDR1 reads SEHNR; CDR2 reads FQNEAQ (reference sequence). Trimming at V came to 0 bases and at J to 6 bases, leaving 2 bases not matched to a gene. CDR3 length equals 13 residues. The CDR3 reads CASSLAAGGEQYF. CDR3 DNA: TGTGCCAGCAGCTTAGCGGCAGGGGGCGAGCAGTACTTC.

The chain links TRBV10-3 to TRBJ2-3; 9 bases line up with TRBD1. Looked up from germline, CDR1 is ENHRY and CDR2 is SYGVKD. V lost 10 bases and J lost 4; bases outside the gene matches: 9. This CDR3 spans 14 amino acids. DNA for the CDR3: TGTGCCACCAAACAGGGGGCAGGGGCAGATACGCAGTATTTT. This encodes CATKQGAGADTQYF.

This rearrangement joins TRBV5-4 to TRBJ2-1; 10 nucleotides line up with TRBD2. The germline V gene has CDR1 SGHNT and CDR2 YYREEE (reference sequence). The CDR3 has 17 amino acids. The V gene end was trimmed by 3 bases and the J gene end by 9 bases; junction bases not matched to a gene: 15. Written as DNA, the CDR3 is TGTGCCAGCAGCTCGGAGATAGCGGGGGGTGATCCTCCTGAGCAGTTCTTC. Amino acids: CASSSEIAGGDPPEQFF.

The rearrangement joins TRBV6-5 to TRBJ1-1; D gene ambiguous. CDR3 length: 14 amino acids. V was shortened by 4 bases and J by 10 bases, with 19 bases between the two germline ends. The germline gives CDR1 MNHEY, CDR2 SVGAGI. Written as DNA, the CDR3 is TGTGCCAGCAGTTGGGCCGTTTTAGGTGAATCAGCTTTCTTT. Residues: CASSWAVLGESAFF.

The chain carries TRBV19 and TRBJ2-7, with TRBD1 identical over 8 bases. Germline assignment: CDR1 LNHDA and CDR2 SQIVND (reference sequence). V was clipped by 7 bases and J by 1 base; unmatched bases: 3. CDR3 length: 13 amino acids. The CDR3, as DNA: TGTGCCAGTAAGGGGACAGGATCCTACGAGCAGTACTTC. It specifies CASKGTGSYEQYF.

This chain links TRBV18 with TRBJ1-1; no definite D call. Germline V gene sequence: CDR1 KGHSH, CDR2 LQKENI. This CDR3 has 14 amino acids. Trimming shortened V by 5 bases and J by 3 bases, and 13 bases separated the two germline ends. The CDR3 reads CASSIYPGDTEAFF. CDR3 sequence (DNA): TGTGCCAGCTCAATATATCCCGGAGACACTGAAGCTTTCTTT.

The rearrangement uses TRBV5-1 and TRBJ1-6; D is uncertain. Trimming took off 0 bases at V and 5 bases at J, with 9 bases between the two ends. The CDR3 has 15 amino acids. Germline-derived CDR1 and CDR2 are SGHRS and YFSETQ. The chain's CDR3 is CASSLDQADNSPLHF. CDR3 nucleotide sequence: TGCGCCAGCAGCTTGGATCAGGCAGATAATTCACCCCTCCACTTT.

The chain employs TRBV18 and TRBJ1-1, with D maybe TRBD1 (6 bases). Germline V gene lookup returns CDR1 KGHSH and CDR2 LQKENI. Trimming cost V 1 base and J 5 bases, with 8 bases left between them. The CDR3 has 13 amino acids. The CDR3 DNA follows: TGTGCCAGCTCACCACAGGGGGGGACTGAAGCTTTCTTT. Translating gives CASSPQGGTEAFF.

The chain joins TRBV6-1 to TRBJ2-3, with a tentative D call TRBD2 (5 bases). Germline CDR1 reads MNHNS; CDR2 reads SASEGT. Trimming shortened V by 0 bases and J by 1 base, and 5 bases separated the two germline ends. The CDR3 is made up of 14 amino acids. The CDR3 protein is CASSEASGTDTQYF. Here the CDR3 DNA reads TGTGCCAGCAGTGAAGCTAGCGGCACAGATACGCAGTATTTT.

The chain is built from TRBV7-2 and TRBJ1-4, with 7 bases aligning to TRBD1. The CDR3 is made up of 15 amino acids. The germline V gene has CDR1 SGHTA and CDR2 FQGNSA. J was trimmed by 7 bases and V by 2 bases; bases with no gene match: 7. Here the CDR3 reads CASSLSGAGGEKLFF. The CDR3 region has the DNA TGTGCCAGCAGCTTATCAGGAGCAGGGGGTGAAAAACTGTTTTTT.

The CDR3 sequence is CASSPGGSFLSYNEQFF. In DNA form, the CDR3 reads TGCGCCAGCAGTCCTGGGGGAAGCTTCCTCTCCTACAATGAGCAGTTCTTC. V and J are TRBV5-1 and TRBJ2-1; D tentatively reads TRBD1 or TRBD2 (5 bases each). In germline, CDR1 is SGHRS, CDR2 YFSETQ. The germline V and J ends were trimmed by 5 bases and 0 bases, with 18 bases remaining between them. This CDR3 has 17 amino acids.

The table lists this clone with a count of one. This chain uses TRBV4-1 with TRBJ1-4; D perhaps matches TRBD1 (5 bases). Germline-derived CDR1 and CDR2 are MGHRA and YSYEKL. Trimming left V 4 bases short and J 7 bases short, with 16 bases between. CDR3 length equals 15 residues. CDR3 amino acids: CASSPRTRAGEKLFF. The CDR3 coding sequence is TGCGCCAGCAGCCCCCGGACCAGGGCTGGTGAAAAACTGTTTTTT.

The J gene is TRBJ2-3, the V gene TRBV5-1; D might be TRBD2 (5 bases). Trimming removed 3 bases at V and 3 bases at J, with 20 bases between. CDR1 and CDR2 (germline): SGHRS, YFSETQ. The CDR3 runs 17 residues. The CDR3 here is CASSSRAPEGRTDTQYF. The DNA of the CDR3 is TGCGCCAGCAGCTCCCGGGCCCCAGAGGGCCGAACAGATACGCAGTATTTT.

The J gene is TRBJ2-1, the V gene TRBV19, with D perhaps matching TRBD2 (6 bases). V gave up 1 base and J gave up 4 bases, with 11 bases separating them. The CDR3 totals 15 residues. CDR1 is LNHDA and CDR2 is SQIVND in the germline V gene (reference sequence). CDR3 in DNA: TGTGCCAGTAGTATAGGGCTAGCGCCTTACAATGAGCAGTTCTTC. Translating gives CASSIGLAPYNEQFF.

This clone was recorded only once. The chain employs TRBV7-2 and TRBJ1-6; D possibly corresponds to TRBD1 (6 bases). CDR3 size: 14 residues. Germline V gene sequence: CDR1 SGHTA, CDR2 FQGNSA. V was pared by 2 bases and J by 10 bases, with 12 bases between. CDR3 bases: TGTGCCAGCAGCTTACGGGGGGCAGAATCACCCCTCCACTTT. Protein sequence: CASSLRGAESPLHF.

This rearrangement joins TRBV4-3 to TRBJ2-1; TRBD2 agrees at 7 bases. Trimming took 4 bases from V and 4 from J; bases not matched to a gene: 7. The CDR3 spans 15 residues. From germline, CDR1 is LGHNA and CDR2 YSLEER. For the CDR3, the DNA is TGCGCCAGCAGCCTCCCGGCTAGCGGATACAATGAGCAGTTCTTC. Translation gives CASSLPASGYNEQFF.

This chain links TRBV27 with TRBJ2-1, with 7 bases fitting TRBD1. The length of the CDR3 is 15 residues. CDR1 and CDR2 (germline): MNHEY, SMNVEV (reference sequence). V trimming: 3 bases; J trimming: 1 base; junction bases outside the gene matches: 3. The CDR3 loop is CASSLTGPSYNEQFF. The CDR3 nucleotides are TGTGCCAGCAGTTTGACAGGGCCGTCCTACAATGAGCAGTTCTTC.

The chain uses TRBV6-5 and TRBJ1-6; D might be TRBD1 (5 bases). The CDR3 runs 14 residues. Germline V gene data show CDR1 as MNHEY and CDR2 as SVGAGI. V was clipped by 8 bases and J by 3 bases, with 11 bases between them. The CDR3 here is CASSTTVYNSPLHF. As DNA, the CDR3 is TGTGCCAGCTCGACGACAGTCTATAATTCACCCCTCCACTTT.

This clone was counted between two and nine times. V usage is TRBV3-1 (or the pseudogene TRBV3-2) and J usage is TRBJ1-6; D is possibly TRBD1 (5 bases). The V end was cut by 0 bases, the J end by 9 bases, with 12 bases between. The CDR3 has 15 amino acids. Germline assignment: CDR1 LGHDT and CDR2 YNNKEL (reference sequence). DNA for the CDR3: TGTGCCAGCAGCCAAGATAGGGCAGGGACTTCACCCCTCCACTTT. This encodes CASSQDRAGTSPLHF.